Below are 30 T cell receptor beta chains sequenced from a single sample in a study of cytomegalovirus exposure and HLA in healthy donors. PCR involved 60 Vbeta and 13 Jbeta primers. Here immunoSEQ multiplex PCR was the method, and the copy in TCRdb shows in-frame clones only, minus some. The repertoire table contains 60,000 to 75,000 clones. The specimen was PBMCs. The receptors here all came from a female donor in good health and CMV-seropositive.

V is TRBV13 and J is TRBJ1-5; D is undetermined. CDR1 and CDR2 from the germline V gene are PRHDT and FYEKMQ (reference sequence). Trimming removed 0 bases at V and 6 bases at J, with 6 bases between. The CDR3 has 13 amino acids. CDR3: CASSLGSGQPQHF. DNA for the CDR3: TGTGCCAGCAGCTTAGGATCCGGTCAGCCCCAGCATTTT.

This chain links TRBV18 with TRBJ2-7; 11 positions match TRBD1. The germline CDR1 and CDR2 sequences are KGHSH and LQKENI. The V segment lost 5 bases and the J segment 5 bases; nucleotides outside the gene matches: 11. The CDR3 is 16 residues long. The CDR3 DNA reads TGTGCCAGCTCATCGATGGTCGGACAGGGGGCTGACGAGCAGTACTTC. Amino acids: CASSSMVGQGADEQYF.

The genes are TRBV7-9 and TRBJ2-1; 7 nucleotides match TRBD1. The V gene end was trimmed by 4 bases and the J gene end by 7 bases; junction bases not matched to a gene: 10. CDR3 length: 15 residues. The germline CDR1 and CDR2 sequences are SEHNR and FQNEAQ (reference sequence). The CDR3, as DNA: TGTGCCAGCAGCTCGTACCGGGACAGCAGTAATGAGCAGTTCTTC. Its translation is CASSSYRDSSNEQFF.

The genes are TRBV7-4 and TRBJ1-6; D gene ambiguous. This CDR3 is 12 amino acids long. The germline CDR1 and CDR2 sequences are SGHVT and SQSDAQ. V dropped 2 bases and J dropped 13 bases, with 9 bases sitting between them. CDR3 in DNA: TGTGCCAGCAGCTTAATTCGAGGGCCCCTCCACTTT. This translates into CASSLIRGPLHF.

The chain uses TRBV29-1 and TRBJ2-3; maybe TRBD2 (6 bases). The CDR3 is 15 residues long. The V end was cut by 7 bases, the J end by 0 bases, with 17 bases between. Germline values: CDR1 SQVTM, CDR2 ANQGSEA. Here the CDR3 reads CSAEPSVSSTDTQYF. CDR3 in DNA: TGCAGCGCCGAGCCTAGCGTCTCCAGCACAGATACGCAGTATTTT.

A remark on this clone: One junction end does not reproduce the germline sequence, and a read error may be involved. The genes are TRBV4-1 and TRBJ1-6; D remains unclear. Looked up from germline, CDR1 is MGHRA and CDR2 is YSYEKL. The CDR3 runs 17 residues. This CDR3 reads CASSQDPVSSYNSPLHF. CDR3 DNA sequence: TGCGCCAGCAGCCAAGATCCCGTAAGCTCCTATAATTCACCCCTACACTTT.

V usage is TRBV6-5 and J usage is TRBJ2-5; D ambiguous. The J call is in doubt because the DNA end fits TRBJ2-7 better. This CDR3 spans 14 amino acids. Germline V gene data show CDR1 as MNHEY and CDR2 as SVGAGI. The CDR3 DNA is TGTGCCAGCAGTTACTCACCAGGCTCCTACGAGCAGTACTTC. Residues: CASSYSPGSYEQYF.

The chain is built from TRBV7-3 and TRBJ2-1; no clear D gene. The CDR3 runs to 14 residues. Germline V gene sequence: CDR1 SGHTA, CDR2 FQGTGA. Between the trimmed V and J ends, which lost 5 bases and 4 bases, there was a span of 12 bases. This CDR3 is CASSPAAVYNEQFF. For the CDR3, the DNA is TGTGCCAGCAGCCCCGCGGCGGTATACAATGAGCAGTTCTTC.

V gene TRBV9 combines with J gene TRBJ2-7; 9 bases line up with TRBD1. With V trimmed by 0 bases and J by 0 bases, 4 bases remained unmatched. The germline CDR1 and CDR2 sequences are SGDLS and YYNGEE. This CDR3 has 16 amino acids. The CDR3 sequence: CASSVEGTGSSYEQYF. The DNA of the CDR3 is TGTGCCAGCAGCGTAGAGGGGACAGGGAGCTCCTACGAGCAGTACTTC.

The chain links TRBV7-9 to TRBJ1-4; D remains unclear. V lost 1 base to trimming and J lost 7 bases, with 4 bases between them. Germline assignment: CDR1 SEHNR and CDR2 FQNEAQ (reference sequence). This CDR3 has 12 amino acids. The CDR3 DNA reads TGTGCCAGCAGCTTAGGCAGTGAAAAACTGTTTTTT. It yields the protein CASSLGSEKLFF.

The chain joins TRBV18 to TRBJ2-5; 9 bases agree with TRBD2. The CDR3 extends over 14 amino acids. V lost 3 bases and J lost 5; bases outside the gene matches: 4. Looked up from germline, CDR1 is KGHSH and CDR2 is LQKENI. This CDR3 reads CASSPIAGDETQYF. CDR3 sequence (DNA): TGTGCCAGCTCACCTATAGCGGGAGACGAGACCCAGTACTTC.

This sequence joins TRBV11-1 and TRBJ2-3, with 15 bases lining up with TRBD2. CDR3 length: 19 amino acids. The germline V gene has CDR1 SGHAT and CDR2 FQDESV (reference sequence). After removal of 2 bases from V and 4 bases from J, the junction contained 10 bases not matched to a gene. CDR3 protein: CASSLTWTSGGAVPDTQYF. The CDR3 DNA is TGTGCCAGCAGCTTAACATGGACTAGCGGGGGGGCGGTTCCAGATACGCAGTATTTT.

The chain joins TRBV18 to TRBJ2-3; TRBD2 matches 13 bases. CDR3 size: 20 residues. Germline CDR1 and CDR2: KGHSH and LQKENI. Trimming at V came to 1 base and at J to 1 base, leaving 11 bases not matched to a gene. CDR3 DNA: TGTGCCAGCTCACCACGAGGGACTAGCGGGATCCAAGAGGGCACAGATACGCAGTATTTT. This encodes CASSPRGTSGIQEGTDTQYF. The variable domain in full, with the rest retrieved from reference TRBV18 and TRBJ2-3, is NAGVMQNPRHLVRRRGQEARLRCSPMKGHSHVYWYRQLPEEGLKFMVYLQKENIIDESGMPKERFSAEFPKEGPSILRIQQVVRGDSAAYFCASSPRGTSGIQEGTDTQYFGPGTRLTVL.

This chain links TRBV14 with TRBJ2-7; 10 nucleotides agree with TRBD2. The J segment lost 3 bases and the V segment lost 1 base, leaving 3 bases of the junction unmatched. CDR3 size: 15 residues. CDR1 SGHDN and CDR2 FVKESK come from the germline V gene. The chain's CDR3 is CASSQGASGSYEQYF. For the CDR3, the DNA is TGTGCCAGCAGCCAAGGTGCTAGCGGGAGCTACGAGCAGTACTTC.

This chain joins TRBV28 and TRBJ1-5; 8 positions agree with TRBD1. With V trimmed by 5 bases and J by 4 bases, 7 bases remained unmatched. The CDR3 sequence is 15 residues long. Germline CDR1 is MDHEN and CDR2 is SYDVKM. CDR3 sequence reads: CASSPQGALNQPQHF. In DNA form, the CDR3 reads TGTGCCAGCAGTCCCCAGGGGGCGCTTAATCAGCCCCAGCATTTT.

This chain uses TRBV11-2 with TRBJ2-7; weak D call: TRBD2 (5 bases). Germline CDR1 SGHAT, CDR2 FQNNGV. The V and J ends lost 1 base and 2 bases respectively, with 9 bases between them. The CDR3 is made up of 14 amino acids. The CDR3, as DNA: TGTGCCAGCAGCTTAGCGGACTCAACCTACGAGCAGTACTTC. Its protein is CASSLADSTYEQYF.

The chain carries TRBV4-3 and TRBJ2-2; 7 nucleotides line up with TRBD1. Losses at the gene ends were 6 bases for V and 4 bases for J; bases not matched to a gene: 5. The CDR3 consists of 14 residues. Germline CDR1 is LGHNA and CDR2 is YSLEER. CDR3 DNA: TGCGCCAGCAGTACGACAGGGAGCACCGGGGAGCTGTTTTTT. Protein sequence: CASSTTGSTGELFF.

J is TRBJ2-3 and V is TRBV7-9; TRBD2 matches at 9 bases. Germline CDR1 SEHNR, CDR2 FQNEAQ (reference sequence). This CDR3 has 14 amino acids. The V segment lost 5 bases and the J segment 4 bases; nucleotides outside the gene matches: 4. The CDR3 DNA sequence: TGTGCCAGCAGCCCGGGACTAGCTGCAGATACGCAGTATTTT. It codes for CASSPGLAADTQYF.

The rearrangement links TRBV10-3 to TRBJ2-5; TRBD2 aligns across 8 bases. V dropped 10 bases and J dropped 1; count of bases not matched to a gene: 5. The CDR3 sequence is 13 residues long. The germline CDR1 and CDR2 sequences are ENHRY and SYGVKD. The CDR3 protein is CANAGGIQETQYF. The CDR3 DNA sequence: TGTGCCAACGCGGGAGGCATCCAAGAGACCCAGTACTTC.

The chain carries TRBV19 and TRBJ2-3, with TRBD2 matching over 13 bases. This CDR3 region has 15 residues. The V gene's germline CDR1 is LNHDA and CDR2 SQIVND (reference sequence). V shed 10 bases and J 3 bases; nucleotides not matched to a gene: 7. CDR3 sequence reads: CATSTSGGSTDTQYF. The CDR3 bases are TGTGCCACCTCGACTAGCGGGGGGTCTACAGATACGCAGTATTTT.

V gene TRBV11-2 combines with J gene TRBJ1-6; the D is unclear. CDR3 length: 15 residues. Trimming cost V 3 bases and J 3 bases, with 9 bases left between them. CDR1 is SGHAT, CDR2 FQNNGV, per germline. CDR3 coding DNA: TGTGCCAGCAGCTTCGGGGTTATCTATAATTCACCCCTCCACTTT. Translation: CASSFGVIYNSPLHF.

V usage is TRBV7-8 and J usage is TRBJ2-7; 9 bases agree with TRBD1. The germline CDR1 and CDR2 sequences are SGHVS and FQNEAQ. J lost 2 bases, V lost 5 bases, and 7 bases had no gene match. The CDR3 is made up of 15 amino acids. The CDR3 protein is CASSQTDRGPYEQYF. Here the CDR3 DNA reads TGTGCCAGCAGCCAGACGGACAGGGGACCCTACGAGCAGTACTTC.

V usage is TRBV10-3 and J usage is TRBJ2-1, with TRBD2 identical over 9 bases. Germline values: CDR1 ENHRY, CDR2 SYGVKD. Trimming at V came to 4 bases and at J to 8 bases, leaving 21 bases not matched to a gene. CDR3 length: 19 residues. CDR3 in amino acids: CAISVAGGFLAGGADEQFF. Written as DNA, the CDR3 is TGTGCCATCAGTGTGGCGGGCGGGTTTCTGGCGGGAGGGGCAGATGAGCAGTTCTTC.

V usage is TRBV18 and J usage is TRBJ2-1, with D hard to call. V was clipped by 5 bases and J by 10 bases, with 12 bases between them. The CDR3 has 12 residues. Germline-derived CDR1 and CDR2 are KGHSH and LQKENI. The CDR3 nucleotides are TGTGCCAGCTCAGCGGTGGCGCGGGAGCAGTTCTTC. This encodes CASSAVAREQFF.

The V call is TRBV6-5, the J call TRBJ1-6; no definite D call. Germline assignment: CDR1 MNHEY and CDR2 SVGAGI. The CDR3 totals 14 residues. V dropped 0 bases and J dropped 11 bases, with 11 bases sitting between them. The CDR3 region has the DNA TGTGCCAGCAGTTACTCGAGATCAGGCCCACCCCTCCACTTT. Residues: CASSYSRSGPPLHF.

The V and J genes are TRBV6-1 and TRBJ2-7, with unresolved D. Trimming shortened V by 3 bases and J by 0 bases, and 3 bases separated the two germline ends. This CDR3 spans 12 amino acids. Germline V CDR1 and CDR2: MNHNS, SASEGT. For the CDR3, the DNA is TGTGCCAGCAGTGACAACTCCTACGAGCAGTACTTC. The encoded protein is CASSDNSYEQYF.

The J gene is TRBJ2-3, the V gene TRBV6-6, with D perhaps matching TRBD2 (6 bases). Germline-derived CDR1 and CDR2 are MNHNY and SVGAGI (reference sequence). This CDR3 has 15 residues. V shed 6 bases and J shed 3 bases, with 16 bases lying between them. CDR3 loop: CASRFGGLGTDTQYF. Written as DNA, the CDR3 is TGTGCCAGCAGGTTCGGGGGACTGGGGACAGATACGCAGTATTTT.

The chain recombines TRBV7-9 with TRBJ1-5, with 7 bases matching TRBD1. The germline CDR1 and CDR2 sequences are SEHNR and FQNEAQ (reference sequence). With V trimmed by 1 base and J by 9 bases, 3 bases remained unmatched. CDR3 length: 13 amino acids. The CDR3 protein is CASSLEAGGPQHF. In DNA, the CDR3 is TGTGCCAGCAGCTTAGAGGCAGGGGGGCCCCAGCATTTT.

The chain couples TRBV29-1 to TRBJ2-5; 7 bases line up with TRBD2. Losses at the gene ends were 7 bases for V and 9 bases for J; bases not matched to a gene: 8. The CDR3 covers 11 residues. From germline, CDR1 is SQVTM and CDR2 ANQGSEA. The CDR3 loop is CSGLRGEAQYF. The DNA for the CDR3 is TGCAGCGGATTACGGGGGGAGGCCCAGTACTTC.

The J gene is TRBJ1-1, the V gene TRBV7-9; D gene ambiguous. The CDR3 is 13 amino acids. From germline, CDR1 is SEHNR and CDR2 FQNEAQ (reference sequence). Trimming took 1 base from V and 3 from J, leaving 6 bases between them. The CDR3 DNA follows: TGTGCCAGCAGCTTAGACCAGGACACTGAAGCTTTCTTT. This gives the protein CASSLDQDTEAFF.